Given below is one TCR beta chain in context. Its antigen remains unknown. The germline gives CDR1 SGHDN, CDR2 FVKESK. J lost 8 bases, V lost 4 bases, and 12 bases had no gene match. This CDR3 contains 15 residues. Data came from immunoSEQ multiplex PCR; TCRdb stores just in-frame clones and leaves some out. Of approximately 50,000 clones listed, around nine tenths were seen once; the top ten hold less than 6.5%. Time point denoted: after dendritic cell vaccination, including at tumor progression/relapse. The sample comes from a study of glioma-infiltrating T cells after dendritic cell vaccination. Regarding the study as a whole: Few patients contributed both blood and tumor specimens.

The chain combines TRBV14 with TRBJ1-2; 8 positions agree with TRBD1. The material was blood, obtained after dendritic cell vaccination. This receptor was obtained from a human donor with glioblastoma. In nucleotides, the CDR3 is TGTGCCAGCAGCCCAACAGGACAGGGAGGAGTAGGCTACACCTTC. It specifies CASSPTGQGGVGYTF.